The sequence of this T cell receptor beta chain was determined in a study of CD8 T cells in ankylosing spondylitis. TCRdb re-derived calls from the 5' RACE reads in MiXCR, one entry per CDR3 protein. This table holds around 480,000 distinct CDR3 sequences, roughly 17% found once. The germline V gene encodes CDR1 DFQATT and CDR2 SNEGSKA (reference sequence). The CDR3 contains 15 residues. V lost 3 bases, J lost 1 base, and 14 bases lay in between. Study results and limitations: Blood from ankylosing spondylitis patients appeared to carry a characteristic roughly 8-variant TCR beta motif. Prior work had noted some motif variants in reactive arthritis blood and synovial fluid. Clones linked with disease were CD8+ and fairly uncommon in the peripheral blood.

The count of this clonotype is one. Its antigen is currently unknown. The V call is TRBV20-1, the J call TRBJ2-3; D is perhaps TRBD1 (5 bases). The receptor was isolated from a male donor with ankylosing spondylitis. Material: blood, either unsorted or a sorted T cell fraction (not recorded which). The CDR3 sequence: CSASVRALGTDTQYF. The DNA of the CDR3 is TGCAGTGCTAGTGTCAGGGCTTTGGGCACAGATACGCAGTATTTT.